Given below is one T cell receptor beta chain in context. This record belongs to a study of blood T cell repertoires in COVID-19. Libraries were prepared by immunoSEQ multiplex PCR; TCRdb keeps only in-frame clonotypes and omits some of them. Of 20,000 to 25,000 clones in the sample, roughly 83% are singletons; the top ten hold about 30%. The CDR3 runs 13 residues. Losses at the gene ends were 7 bases for V and 3 bases for J; bases not matched to a gene: 5. Germline V gene sequence: CDR1 SQVTM, CDR2 ANQGSEA. V usage is TRBV29-1 and J usage is TRBJ1-5; TRBD1 agrees at 8 bases. The sample comprised peripheral blood. The clonotype was recovered from a human donor with active COVID-19. The donor label of this sample is uncertain. CDR3 loop: CSGATGVNQPQHF. CDR3 sequence (DNA): TGCAGCGGTGCGACAGGGGTCAATCAGCCCCAGCATTTT.